The 10 T cell receptor beta chains in this list originate from one sample, sequenced in a study of T cells after yellow fever vaccination. TCRdb ran MiXCR on the 5' RACE reads and lists one entry per CDR3 protein. The sample has 250,000 to 400,000 distinct CDR3 sequences, approximately 4.5% seen once. The source was PBMCs, collected 15 days after the yellow fever booster vaccination. These receptors all come from a man between 18 and 29 years old who received the YFV17D yellow fever vaccine.

The chain is built from TRBV7-6 and TRBJ1-6; 10 nucleotides match TRBD1. Germline CDR1 is SGHVS and CDR2 is FNYEAQ. This CDR3 comprises 14 residues. V lost 6 bases to trimming and J lost 7 bases; unmatched junction nucleotides: 3. CDR3 DNA sequence: TGTGCCAGCAGTGCGGGACAGGGGAATTCACCCCTCCACTTT. It yields the protein CASSAGQGNSPLHF. Together with reference TRBV7-6 and TRBJ1-6, the CDR3 gives the full variable domain: GAGVSQSPRYKVTKRGQDVALRCDPISGHVSLYWYRQALGQGPEFLTYFNYEAQQDKSGLPNDRFSAERPEGSISTLTIQRTEQRDSAMYRCASSAGQGNSPLHFGNGTRLTVT.

This clonotype came up many times. The rearrangement links TRBV7-2 to TRBJ2-3, with unresolved D. The CDR3 totals 15 residues. V lost 5 bases, J lost 2 bases, and 14 bases lay in between. The germline V gene has CDR1 SGHTA and CDR2 FQGNSA. CDR3 in DNA: TGTGCCAGCAGCCAGGCCTATTTGTCCACAGATACGCAGTATTTT. Translating gives CASSQAYLSTDTQYF.

This clonotype has a count of ten or more. The chain is built from TRBV3-1 and TRBJ1-5; D not certain. The CDR3 consists of 13 residues. The V and J ends lost 3 bases and 3 bases respectively, with 6 bases between them. Germline CDR1 LGHDT, CDR2 YNNKEL (reference sequence). CDR3 nucleotides: TGTGCCAGCAGCCAGATCCTCAATCAGCCCCAGCATTTT. Translating it yields CASSQILNQPQHF.

This chain uses TRBV6-5 with TRBJ1-2; TRBD1 aligns across 9 bases. The CDR3 extends over 15 amino acids. CDR1 and CDR2 from the germline V gene are MNHEY and SVGAGI. Trimming cost V 4 bases and J 6 bases; bases outside gene matches: 9. The CDR3: CASSFIQGAIDGYTF. Written as DNA, the CDR3 is TGTGCCAGCAGTTTCATACAGGGGGCAATTGATGGCTACACCTTC.

The sample holds many counts of this clonotype. The CDR3 sequence: CSARFPEKETQYF. The CDR3 DNA follows: TGCAGTGCTAGGTTCCCGGAGAAAGAGACCCAGTACTTC. The rearrangement uses TRBV20-1 and TRBJ2-5; D uncertain. The germline V and J ends were trimmed by 3 bases and 3 bases, with 11 bases remaining between them. The germline V gene encodes CDR1 DFQATT and CDR2 SNEGSKA (reference sequence). This CDR3 is built from 13 residues.

This clonotype was seen more than once but under ten times. This sequence joins TRBV11-2 and TRBJ1-2; unclear D gene. This CDR3 is 15 amino acids long. Trimming took 3 bases from V and 2 from J, leaving 13 bases between them. CDR1 and CDR2 from the germline V gene are SGHAT and FQNNGV. The CDR3 bases are TGTGCCAGCAGCTTCTACACCGGAGCCAACTATGGCTACACCTTC. Translating it yields CASSFYTGANYGYTF.

V gene TRBV7-3 combines with J gene TRBJ2-1, with 12 bases identical to TRBD1. Germline CDR1 reads SGHTA; CDR2 reads FQGTGA. The CDR3 extends over 17 amino acids. Losses at the gene ends were 5 bases for V and 8 bases for J; bases not matched to a gene: 13. DNA of the CDR3: TGTGCCAGCAGCCCGATGGGCCGGGACAGGGGGCCGGATGAGCAGTTCTTC. Protein sequence: CASSPMGRDRGPDEQFF.

The rearrangement joins TRBV27 to TRBJ1-4, with D possibly TRBD1 on 6 matching bases. Trimming took off 5 bases at V and 7 bases at J, with 23 bases between the two ends. The CDR3 is 17 residues long. Germline V lookup: CDR1 MNHEY, CDR2 SMNVEV (reference sequence). The CDR3 spells CASSLYRDSEGGEKLFF. CDR3 coding DNA: TGTGCCAGCAGTCTCTACCGGGACTCCGAAGGGGGTGAAAAACTGTTTTTT.

The rearrangement links TRBV6-2 or TRBV6-3 to TRBJ2-7; weak D call: TRBD1 (5 bases). CDR3 length: 13 residues. Germline CDR1 and CDR2: MNHEY and SVGEGT. V was cut by 6 bases and J by 4 bases, with 13 bases left in between. The CDR3 here is CASRATGAYEQYV. DNA for the CDR3: TGTGCCAGCAGAGCGACTGGGGCATACGAGCAGTACGTC.

This chain joins TRBV13 and TRBJ2-7, with unresolved D. The V gene lost 5 bases and the J gene lost 2 bases, with 13 bases spanning the gap. Germline V CDR1 and CDR2: PRHDT, FYEKMQ (reference sequence). This CDR3 comprises 14 residues. The CDR3 region is CASSLRASAYEQYF. The CDR3 bases are TGTGCCAGCAGCCTTCGGGCAAGCGCCTACGAGCAGTACTTC.